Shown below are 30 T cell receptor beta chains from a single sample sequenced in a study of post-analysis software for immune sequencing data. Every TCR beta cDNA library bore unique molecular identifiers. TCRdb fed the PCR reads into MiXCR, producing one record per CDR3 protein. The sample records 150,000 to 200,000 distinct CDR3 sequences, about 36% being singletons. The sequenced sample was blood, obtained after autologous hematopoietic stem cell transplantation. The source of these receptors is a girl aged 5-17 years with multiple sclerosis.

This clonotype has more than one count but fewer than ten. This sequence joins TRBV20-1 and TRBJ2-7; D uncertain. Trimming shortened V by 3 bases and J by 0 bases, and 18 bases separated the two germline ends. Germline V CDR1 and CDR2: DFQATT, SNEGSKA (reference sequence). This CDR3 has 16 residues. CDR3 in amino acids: CSARRHPVGGSYEQYF. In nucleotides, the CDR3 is TGCAGTGCTAGGAGGCATCCAGTTGGTGGCTCCTACGAGCAGTACTTC.

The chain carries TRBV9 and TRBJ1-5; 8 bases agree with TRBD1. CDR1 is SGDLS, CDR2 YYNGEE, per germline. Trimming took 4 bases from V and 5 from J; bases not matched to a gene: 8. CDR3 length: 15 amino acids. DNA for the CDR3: TGTGCCAGCAGCTACGGACAGGGTCCCGATCAGCCCCAGCATTTT. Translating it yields CASSYGQGPDQPQHF.

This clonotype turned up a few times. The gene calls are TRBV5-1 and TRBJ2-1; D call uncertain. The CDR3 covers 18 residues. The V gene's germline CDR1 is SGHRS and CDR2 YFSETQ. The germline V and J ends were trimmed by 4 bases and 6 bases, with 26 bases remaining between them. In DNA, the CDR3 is TGCGCCAGCAGCCAACGGGCCCCGACGGAATTCTCGATCAATGAGCAGTTCTTC. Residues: CASSQRAPTEFSINEQFF. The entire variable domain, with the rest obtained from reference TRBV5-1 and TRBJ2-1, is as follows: KAGVTQTPRYLIKTRGQQVTLSCSPISGHRSVSWYQQTPGQGLQFLFEYFSETQRNKGNFPGRFSGRQFSNSRSEMNVSTLELGDSALYLCASSQRAPTEFSINEQFFGPGTRLTVL.

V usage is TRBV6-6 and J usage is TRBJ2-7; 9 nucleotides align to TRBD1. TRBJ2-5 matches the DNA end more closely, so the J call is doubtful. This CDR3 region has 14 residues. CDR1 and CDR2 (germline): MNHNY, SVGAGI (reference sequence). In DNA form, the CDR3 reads TGTGCCAGCAGTCTGGGGACAGGGATGAAGACCCAGTACTTC. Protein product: CASSLGTGMKTQYF.

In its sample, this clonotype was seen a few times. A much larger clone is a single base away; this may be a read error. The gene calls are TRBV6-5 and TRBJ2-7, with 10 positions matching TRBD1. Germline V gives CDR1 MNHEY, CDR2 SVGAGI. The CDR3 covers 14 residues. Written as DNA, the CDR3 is TGTGCCCGCAGTTACGGGGGACAGGGGAACGAGCAGTACTTC. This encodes CARSYGGQGNEQYF.

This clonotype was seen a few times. The CDR3 is CASSYALAEVEFF. The CDR3 coding sequence is TGTGCCAGCAGTTACGCCCTAGCGGAGGTGGAGTTCTTC. The chain joins TRBV6-6 to TRBJ2-1; 7 bases are a match to TRBD2. V was pared by 2 bases and J by 14 bases, with 9 bases of the junction left unmatched. The germline V gene encodes CDR1 MNHNY and CDR2 SVGAGI (reference sequence). The CDR3 totals 13 residues.

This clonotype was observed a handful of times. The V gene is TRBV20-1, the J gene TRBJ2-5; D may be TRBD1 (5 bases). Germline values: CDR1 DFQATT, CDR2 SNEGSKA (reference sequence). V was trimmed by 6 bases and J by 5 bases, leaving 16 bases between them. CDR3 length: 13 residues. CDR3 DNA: TGCAGTGCGCCGAAGGGGATAGGGGAGACCCAGTACTTC. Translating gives CSAPKGIGETQYF.

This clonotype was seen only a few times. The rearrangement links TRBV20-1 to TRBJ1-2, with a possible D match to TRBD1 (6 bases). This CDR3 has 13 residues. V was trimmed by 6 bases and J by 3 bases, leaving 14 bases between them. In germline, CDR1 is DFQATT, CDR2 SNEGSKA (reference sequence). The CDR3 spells CSAGTGTDYGYTF. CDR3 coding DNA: TGCAGTGCCGGTACAGGGACTGACTATGGCTACACCTTC.

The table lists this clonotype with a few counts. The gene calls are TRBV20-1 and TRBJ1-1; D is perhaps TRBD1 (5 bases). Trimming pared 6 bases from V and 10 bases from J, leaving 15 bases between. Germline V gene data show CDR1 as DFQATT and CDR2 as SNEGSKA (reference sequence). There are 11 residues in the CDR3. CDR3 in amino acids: CSARGSAGAFF. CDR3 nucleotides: TGCAGTGCCCGGGGCAGCGCGGGAGCTTTCTTT.

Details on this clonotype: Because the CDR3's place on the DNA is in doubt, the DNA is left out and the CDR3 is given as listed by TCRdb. CDR3 sequence: CASSPLGQGDYGCTF. The rearrangement uses TRBV7-7 and TRBJ1-2; the table assigns TRBD1, which was not confirmed against the DNA. Germline V lookup: CDR1 SSHAT, CDR2 FNYEAQ (reference sequence). The CDR3 is 15 amino acids long, termini counted.

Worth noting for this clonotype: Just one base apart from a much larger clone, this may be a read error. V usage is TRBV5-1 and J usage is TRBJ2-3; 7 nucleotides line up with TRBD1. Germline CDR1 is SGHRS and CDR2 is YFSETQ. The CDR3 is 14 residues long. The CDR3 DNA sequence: TGCGTCAGCAGCTTCGGACAGGTCTCGGGTACGCAGTATTTT. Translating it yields CVSSFGQVSGTQYF. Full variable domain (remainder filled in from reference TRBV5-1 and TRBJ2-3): KAGVTQTPRYLIKTRGQQVTLSCSPISGHRSVSWYQQTPGQGLQFLFEYFSETQRNKGNFPGRFSGRQFSNSRSEMNVSTLELGDSALYLCVSSFGQVSGTQYFGPGTRLTVL.

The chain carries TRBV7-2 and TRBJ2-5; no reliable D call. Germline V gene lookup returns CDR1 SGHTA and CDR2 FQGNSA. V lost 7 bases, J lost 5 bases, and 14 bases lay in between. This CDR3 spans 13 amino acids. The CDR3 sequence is CASNPRISETQYF. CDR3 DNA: TGTGCCAGCAACCCTAGGATAAGCGAGACCCAGTACTTC.

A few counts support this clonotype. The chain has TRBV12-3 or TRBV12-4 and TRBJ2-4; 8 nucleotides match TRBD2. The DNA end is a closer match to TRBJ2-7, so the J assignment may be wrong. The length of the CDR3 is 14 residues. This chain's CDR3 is CASSLGGTSDEQYF. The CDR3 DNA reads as TGTGCCAGCAGTTTGGGAGGGACTAGTGACGAGCAGTACTTC.

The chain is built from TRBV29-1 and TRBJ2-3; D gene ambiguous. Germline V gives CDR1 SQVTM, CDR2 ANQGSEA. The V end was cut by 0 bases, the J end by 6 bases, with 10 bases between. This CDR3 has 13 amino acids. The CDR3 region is CSVEDLTADTQYF. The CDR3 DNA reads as TGCAGCGTTGAAGATCTCACCGCGGATACGCAGTATTTT.

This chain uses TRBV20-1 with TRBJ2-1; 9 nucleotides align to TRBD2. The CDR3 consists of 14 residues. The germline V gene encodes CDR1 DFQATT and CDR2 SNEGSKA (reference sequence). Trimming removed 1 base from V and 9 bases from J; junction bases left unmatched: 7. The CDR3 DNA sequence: TGCAGTGCTAGAGTCTCTAGCGGGAATGGTGAGCAGTTCTTC. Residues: CSARVSSGNGEQFF.

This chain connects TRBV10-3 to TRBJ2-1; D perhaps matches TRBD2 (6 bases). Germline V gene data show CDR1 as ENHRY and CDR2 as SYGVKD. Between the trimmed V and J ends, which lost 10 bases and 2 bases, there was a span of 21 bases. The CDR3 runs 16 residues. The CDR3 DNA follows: TGTGCCACCAACTCCCGGGGTAGCGGAACCTACAATGAGCAGTTCTTC. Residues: CATNSRGSGTYNEQFF.

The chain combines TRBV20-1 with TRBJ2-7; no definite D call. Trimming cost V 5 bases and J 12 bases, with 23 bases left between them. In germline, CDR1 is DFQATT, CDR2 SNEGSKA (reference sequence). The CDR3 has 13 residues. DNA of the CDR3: TGCAGTGCTGACCTAATCGGCAGCCGTCCTAGGTACTTC. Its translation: CSADLIGSRPRYF.

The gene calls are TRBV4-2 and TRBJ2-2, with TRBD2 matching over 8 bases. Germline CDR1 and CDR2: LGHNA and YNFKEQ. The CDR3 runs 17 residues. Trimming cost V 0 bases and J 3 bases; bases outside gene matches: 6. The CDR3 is CASSQDQGAGDTGELFF. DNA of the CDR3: TGTGCCAGCAGCCAAGATCAAGGAGCGGGAGACACCGGGGAGCTGTTTTTT.

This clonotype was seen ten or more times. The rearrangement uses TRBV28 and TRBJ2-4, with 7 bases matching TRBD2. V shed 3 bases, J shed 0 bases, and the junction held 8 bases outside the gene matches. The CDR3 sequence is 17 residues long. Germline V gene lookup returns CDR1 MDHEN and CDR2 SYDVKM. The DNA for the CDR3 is TGTGCCAGCAGTTTCTGGGGGGGAGCGGAAGCCAAAAACATTCAGTACTTC. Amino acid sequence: CASSFWGGAEAKNIQYF. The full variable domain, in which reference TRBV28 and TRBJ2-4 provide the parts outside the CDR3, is DVKVTQSSRYLVKRTGEKVFLECVQDMDHENMFWYRQDPGLGLRLIYFSYDVKMKEKGDIPEGYSVSREKKERFSLILESASTNQTSMYLCASSFWGGAEAKNIQYFGAGTRLSVL.

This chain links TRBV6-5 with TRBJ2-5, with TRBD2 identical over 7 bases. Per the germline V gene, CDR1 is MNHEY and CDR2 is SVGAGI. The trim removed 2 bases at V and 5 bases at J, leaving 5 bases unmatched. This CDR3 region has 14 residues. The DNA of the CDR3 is TGTGCCAGCAGTTACGTCAACGGGAGGGAGACCCAGTACTTC. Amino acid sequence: CASSYVNGRETQYF.

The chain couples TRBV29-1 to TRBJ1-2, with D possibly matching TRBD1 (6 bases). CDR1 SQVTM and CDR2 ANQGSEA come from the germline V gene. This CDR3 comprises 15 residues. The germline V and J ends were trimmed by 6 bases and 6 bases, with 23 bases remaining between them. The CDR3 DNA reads TGCAGCGTGTTTGACTGGCCAGGGGTGGTACATGGCTACACCTTC. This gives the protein CSVFDWPGVVHGYTF.

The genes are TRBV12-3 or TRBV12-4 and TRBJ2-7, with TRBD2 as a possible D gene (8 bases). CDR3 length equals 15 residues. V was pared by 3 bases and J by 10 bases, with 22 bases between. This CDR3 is CASSLSVAGTAAQYF. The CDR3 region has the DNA TGTGCCAGCAGTTTGTCAGTAGCGGGGACAGCCGCCCAGTACTTC.

CDR3 sequence: CATSRGTEAQPQHF. CDR3 DNA: TGTGCCACCAGCAGAGGAACAGAGGCACAGCCCCAGCATTTT. V gene TRBV15 combines with J gene TRBJ1-5, with no clear D. Germline V gene lookup returns CDR1 LNHNV and CDR2 YYDKDF (reference sequence). Trimming took off 1 base at V and 7 bases at J, with 11 bases between the two ends. The CDR3 has 14 residues.

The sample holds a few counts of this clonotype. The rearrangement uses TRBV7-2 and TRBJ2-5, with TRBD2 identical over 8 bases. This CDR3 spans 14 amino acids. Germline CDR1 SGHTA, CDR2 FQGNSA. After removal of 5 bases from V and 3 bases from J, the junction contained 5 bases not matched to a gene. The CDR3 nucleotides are TGTGCCAGCAGCCCGGGGGGGTTGGAAGAGACCCAGTACTTC. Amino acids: CASSPGGLEETQYF.

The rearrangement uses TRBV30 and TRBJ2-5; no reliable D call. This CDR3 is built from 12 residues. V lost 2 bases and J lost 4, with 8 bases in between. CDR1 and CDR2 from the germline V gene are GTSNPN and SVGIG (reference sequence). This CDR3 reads CAWSFIGETQYF. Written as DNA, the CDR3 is TGTGCCTGGAGTTTCATCGGAGAGACCCAGTACTTC.

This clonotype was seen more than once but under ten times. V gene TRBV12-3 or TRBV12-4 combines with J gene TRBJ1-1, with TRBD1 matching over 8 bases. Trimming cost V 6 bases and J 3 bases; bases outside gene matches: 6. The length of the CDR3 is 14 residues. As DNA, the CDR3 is TGTGCCAGCAGCCAGGACAGGGCGGACACTGAAGCTTTCTTT. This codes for CASSQDRADTEAFF.

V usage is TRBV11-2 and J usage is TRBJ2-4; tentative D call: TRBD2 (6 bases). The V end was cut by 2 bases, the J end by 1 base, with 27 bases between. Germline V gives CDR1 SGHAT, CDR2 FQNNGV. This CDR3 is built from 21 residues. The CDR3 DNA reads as TGTGCCAGCAGCTTATCCTCGGTCAGCAAGGCAGGGAGGTTGGCCAAAAACATTCAGTACTTC. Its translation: CASSLSSVSKAGRLAKNIQYF.

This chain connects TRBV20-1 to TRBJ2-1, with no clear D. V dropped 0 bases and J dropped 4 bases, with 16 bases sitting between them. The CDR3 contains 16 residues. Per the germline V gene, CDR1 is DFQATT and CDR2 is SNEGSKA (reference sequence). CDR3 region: CSARDIRRSPYNEQFF. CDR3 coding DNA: TGCAGTGCTAGAGATATTAGGCGGAGCCCGTACAATGAGCAGTTCTTC.

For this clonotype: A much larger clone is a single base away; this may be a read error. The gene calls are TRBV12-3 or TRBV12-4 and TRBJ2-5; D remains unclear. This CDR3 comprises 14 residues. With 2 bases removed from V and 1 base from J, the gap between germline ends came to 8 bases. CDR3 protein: CASSLKTIQETQYF. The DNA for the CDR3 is TGTGCCAGCAGTTTAAAGACGATCCAAGAGACCCAGTACTTC.

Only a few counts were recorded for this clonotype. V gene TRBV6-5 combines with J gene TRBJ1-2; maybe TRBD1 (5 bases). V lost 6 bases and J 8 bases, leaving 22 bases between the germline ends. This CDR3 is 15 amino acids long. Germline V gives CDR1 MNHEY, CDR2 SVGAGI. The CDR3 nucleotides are TGTGCCAGCAGCACTCGGGTTGGGGACTGGAGAGGCTACACCTTC. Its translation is CASSTRVGDWRGYTF.